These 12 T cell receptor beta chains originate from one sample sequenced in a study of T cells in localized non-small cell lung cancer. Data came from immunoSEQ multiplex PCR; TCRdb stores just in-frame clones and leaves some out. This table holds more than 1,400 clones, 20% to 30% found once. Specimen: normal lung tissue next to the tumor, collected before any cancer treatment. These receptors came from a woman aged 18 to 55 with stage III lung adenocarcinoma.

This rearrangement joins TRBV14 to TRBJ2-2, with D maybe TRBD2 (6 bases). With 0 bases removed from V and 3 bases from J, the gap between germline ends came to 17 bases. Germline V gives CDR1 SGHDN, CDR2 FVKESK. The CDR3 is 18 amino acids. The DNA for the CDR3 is TGTGCCAGCAGCCAAGATGCGGTCACGGGACTGTACACCGGGGAGCTGTTTTTT. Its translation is CASSQDAVTGLYTGELFF.

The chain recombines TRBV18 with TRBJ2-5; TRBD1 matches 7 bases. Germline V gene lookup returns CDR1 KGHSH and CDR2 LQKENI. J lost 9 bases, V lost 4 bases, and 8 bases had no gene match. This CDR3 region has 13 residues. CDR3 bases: TGTGCCAGCTCACAGGACAGGCGAGGAGCCCAGTACTTC. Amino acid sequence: CASSQDRRGAQYF.

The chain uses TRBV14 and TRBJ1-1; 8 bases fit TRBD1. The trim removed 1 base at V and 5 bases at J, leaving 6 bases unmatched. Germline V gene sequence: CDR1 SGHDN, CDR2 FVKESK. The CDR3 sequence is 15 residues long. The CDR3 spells CASSQATGGGTEAFF. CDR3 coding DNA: TGTGCCAGCAGCCAAGCAACAGGGGGTGGGACTGAAGCTTTCTTT.

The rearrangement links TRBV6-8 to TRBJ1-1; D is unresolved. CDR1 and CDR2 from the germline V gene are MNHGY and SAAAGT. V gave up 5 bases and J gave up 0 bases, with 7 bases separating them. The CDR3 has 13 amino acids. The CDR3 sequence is CASSGSLNTEAFF. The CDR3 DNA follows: TGTGCCAGCAGTGGAAGCTTGAACACTGAAGCTTTCTTT.

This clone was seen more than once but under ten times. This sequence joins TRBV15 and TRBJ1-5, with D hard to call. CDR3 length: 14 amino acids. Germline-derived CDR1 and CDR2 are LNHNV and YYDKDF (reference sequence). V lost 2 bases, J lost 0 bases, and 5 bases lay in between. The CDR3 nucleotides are TGTGCCACCAGCAGAAGGCCTAGCAATCAGCCCCAGCATTTT. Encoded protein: CATSRRPSNQPQHF.

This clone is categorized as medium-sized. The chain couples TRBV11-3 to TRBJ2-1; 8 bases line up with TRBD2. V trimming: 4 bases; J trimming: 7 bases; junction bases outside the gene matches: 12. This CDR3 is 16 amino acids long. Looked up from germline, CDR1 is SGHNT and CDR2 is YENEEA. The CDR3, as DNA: TGTGCCAGCAGCTCCCGGAGCGGGGGACGGGGGAATGAGCAGTTCTTC. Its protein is CASSSRSGGRGNEQFF.

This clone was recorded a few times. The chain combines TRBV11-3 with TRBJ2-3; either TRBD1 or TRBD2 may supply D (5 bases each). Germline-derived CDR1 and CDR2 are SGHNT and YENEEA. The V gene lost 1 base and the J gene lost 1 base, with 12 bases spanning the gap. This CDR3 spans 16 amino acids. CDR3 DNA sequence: TGTGCCAGCAGCTTAGGAGGGGACCGACGCACAGATACGCAGTATTTT. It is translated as CASSLGGDRRTDTQYF. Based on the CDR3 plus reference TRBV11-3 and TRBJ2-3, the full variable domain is EAGVVQSPRYKIIEKKQPVAFWCNPISGHNTLYWYLQNLGQGPELLIRYENEEAVDDSQLPKDRFSAERLKGVDSTLKIQPAELGDSAVYLCASSLGGDRRTDTQYFGPGTRLTVL.

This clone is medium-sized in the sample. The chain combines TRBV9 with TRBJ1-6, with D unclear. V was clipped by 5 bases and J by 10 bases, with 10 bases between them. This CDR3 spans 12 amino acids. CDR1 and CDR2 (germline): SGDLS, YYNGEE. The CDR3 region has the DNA TGTGCCAGCAGTTTCGAGACGTCACCCCTCCACTTT. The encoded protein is CASSFETSPLHF.

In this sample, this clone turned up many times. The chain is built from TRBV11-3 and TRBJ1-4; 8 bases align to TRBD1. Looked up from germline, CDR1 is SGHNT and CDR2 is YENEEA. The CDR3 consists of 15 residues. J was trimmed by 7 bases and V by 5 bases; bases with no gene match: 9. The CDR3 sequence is CASSPKDRAGEKLFF. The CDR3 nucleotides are TGTGCCAGCAGCCCCAAGGACAGGGCGGGTGAAAAACTGTTTTTT.

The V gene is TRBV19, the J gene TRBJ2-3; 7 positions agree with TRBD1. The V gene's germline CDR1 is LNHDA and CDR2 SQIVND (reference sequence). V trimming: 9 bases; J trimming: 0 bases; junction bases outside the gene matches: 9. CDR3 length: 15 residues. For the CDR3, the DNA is TGTGCCAGCACCCTGGGACAGCAAAGCACAGATACGCAGTATTTT. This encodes CASTLGQQSTDTQYF.

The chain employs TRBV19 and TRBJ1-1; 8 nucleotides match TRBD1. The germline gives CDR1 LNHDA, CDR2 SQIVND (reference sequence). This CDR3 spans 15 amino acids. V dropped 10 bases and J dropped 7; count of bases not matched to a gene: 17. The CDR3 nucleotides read TGTGCCACCGGACAGGGTCGACACCTCGGTAATGAAGCTTTCTTT. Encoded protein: CATGQGRHLGNEAFF.

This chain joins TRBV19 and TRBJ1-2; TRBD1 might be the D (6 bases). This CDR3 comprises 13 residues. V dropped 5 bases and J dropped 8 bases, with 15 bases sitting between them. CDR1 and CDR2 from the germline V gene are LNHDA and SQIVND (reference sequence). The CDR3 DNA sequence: TGTGCCAGTAGTCCCCCGGGACACCGAGGCTACACCTTC. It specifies CASSPPGHRGYTF.